This T cell receptor (beta chain) emerged from a study of blood T cell repertoires in COVID-19 (TCRdb year 2020). Background for the entire study: Samples covering the acute and convalescent phases of COVID-19 were provided by collaborators in the United States, Italy and Spain. The prospective study material was composed of cDNA or gDNA derived from T cells, B-cell-depleted T cells, or PBMCs. Deeply sampled blood TCRbeta repertoires from subjects exposed to, actively infected with, or recovered from COVID-19 were included in the dataset. A freely available public database, intended as a resource for researchers studying the immune response to SARS-CoV-2, is where the repertoires were released. Samples came from the ongoing ImmuneRACE study (first 160 participants) plus 1,254 subjects from 6 global collaborators. The sample metadata nearly always contained a de-identified subject ID, COVID-19 status, age in years and sex. Where available, HLA class I and class II types were taken from metadata supplied by the sample provider and were not determined by assay-based typing. What the study reported, not specific to this receptor: The amount of clinical and demographic metadata varied by source and participant and was provided uncurated.

Enrolling through a virtual design, the prospective study's participants ranged in age from roughly 18 to 89 years and lived across about two dozen United States geographic areas. In the prospective study, cohorts were assigned on the basis of participant-reported clinical history obtained from a screening survey and a study questionnaire. Exposed participants had been in contact, within 2 weeks of entering the study, with a person who had a PCR-confirmed or clinician-diagnosed case of COVID-19. Mobile phlebotomists in the prospective study collected whole blood, serum and a nasopharyngeal or oropharyngeal swab from every participant. Prospective study participants could optionally give additional blood draws and questionnaires over an approximately two-month period. Before DNA extraction, blood samples from the prospective study were shipped at room temperature or frozen. A note on this clone: It lacks a known antigen. Nothing much larger sits one base from this clone, and base qualities are not available.

The germline V gene supplies CDR1 SGHAT and CDR2 FQNNGV. V trim: 3 bases; J trim: 3 bases; unmatched bases: 4. Taken from cysteine to phenylalanine, the CDR3 has 15 residues. Of the read, only the CDR3 DNA is kept; its 45 bases are in frame from base 1. The immunoSEQ Assay, a bias-controlled multiplex PCR, was used to amplify TCRbeta CDR3 regions from genomic DNA. The paper's processing steps were these. The number of nucleated cells in each sample was estimated from the amplification of reference gene primers within the assay. Sequence reads were collapsed and filtered to measure the absolute abundance of every unique TCRbeta CDR3 rearrangement. For each sample, productive Simpson clonality was calculated as the square root of Simpson's diversity index over productive rearrangements. TCRdb stores this immuneACCESS table with in-frame sequences only. Part of the clones is absent; in the studies checked, under half of the shortfall reflects unresolved V genes, and no reason is known for the rest. D and trimming come from the DNA, and the V and J calls and clone size come from that table. The sample has 200,000 to 250,000 clones on record, 75% to 90% of them singletons. Of the sample, about 4.6% falls within the top ten clones.

This clonotype was obtained from a woman in her thirties who had been exposed to COVID-19. The receptor chain draws on TRBV11-2 and TRBJ2-1, with 8 bases aligning to TRBD2. Sequencing was performed on PBMCs or T cells enriched from blood (not recorded which). The nucleotide sequence reads as follows: TGTGCCAGCAGCTTCGGGGGGGGAGGCTACAATGAGCAGTTCTTC. It encodes CASSFGGGGYNEQFF.